Given below is one T cell receptor beta chain in context. The sample belongs to a study of cytomegalovirus exposure and HLA in healthy donors. PCR employed 60 Vbeta and 13 Jbeta primers. Sequencing used immunoSEQ multiplex PCR; TCRdb keeps in-frame clones, though not all of them. Of roughly 200,000 clones listed, about 80% are singletons. The CDR3 totals 14 residues. The trim removed 6 bases at V and 7 bases at J, leaving 7 bases unmatched. Germline values: CDR1 SGDLS, CDR2 YYNGEE. The TCR sequence derives from a man younger than 40 in good health and CMV-seronegative. The sample consisted of PBMCs. V and J are TRBV9 and TRBJ2-7; TRBD2 matches at 13 bases. CDR3 region: CASTRTSGSGEQYF. The CDR3 region has the DNA TGTGCCAGCACAAGGACTAGCGGGAGCGGAGAGCAGTACTTC. Full variable domain (outside the CDR3, taken from reference TRBV9 and TRBJ2-7): DSGVTQTPKHLITATGQRVTLRCSPRSGDLSVYWYQQSLDQGLQFLIQYYNGEERAKGNILERFSAQQFPDLHSELNLSSLELGDSALYFCASTRTSGSGEQYFGPGTRLTVT.